This T cell receptor beta chain was observed in a study of cytomegalovirus exposure and HLA in healthy donors (TCRdb year 2017). The study in broad terms: The 666 repertoires of the first cohort and the 95 to 150 validation repertoires were produced on the same platform, according to a later analysis. The study aimed to test whether cataloging public T cell receptors could reveal signatures of past pathogen exposure. Besides the first cohort of 666 subjects, a separate validation cohort made up of around 120 different subjects was used. To predict cytomegalovirus infection status, the study combined high-throughput TCR immunosequencing, statistical association of individual TCRs with disease status, and machine learning.

The donors belonged to the validation cohort of approximately 130 subjects, which was separate from the approximately 660-subject first cohort. This clone is a singleton in its sample. Its antigen is currently not known. Qualities for individual bases were not recorded, and no much larger clone is one base off. The library was built by means of the immunoSEQ multiplex PCR assay. The authors processed their data as follows. A statistical classification framework was built for diagnosing cytomegalovirus status from the catalog of TCR beta chain sequences. The clones in this table, taken by TCRdb from immuneACCESS, are in-frame only. Not every clone is retained; where verified, under half of the shortfall comes from an unresolved V gene, and the cause of the rest is unknown. That table supplies the V and J calls and clone size; D and trimming were determined from the DNA. Within this sample are 150,000 to 200,000 clones, with 85% of them counted one time only. About a sixth of the sample comes from the top ten.

Trimming takes 0 bases from V and 8 bases from J, and the germline ends sit 17 bases apart. Per the germline V gene, SGHTS is the CDR1 and YDEGEE is the CDR2. The CDR3, cysteine through phenylalanine, is 15 amino acids long. Only the CDR3 DNA stays, 45 bases, in frame from base 1. Overall study results and their limits: A later analysis lacked HLA typing for the validation cohort, so it scored co-occurrence in that cohort across all 120 or so repertoires. The study listed 150 to 200 TCR beta chains as associated with cytomegalovirus. Subsequent analysis determined that TCRs grouped into clusters in the first cohort also showed a tendency toward co-occurrence across the 130 or so validation repertoires, and 94% of cluster scores exceeded 0. According to the authors, the approach could potentially be generalized to other disease states and immunological phenotypes. The classifier was reported to diagnose cytomegalovirus status with high specificity and sensitivity in both the original cohort and the validation cohort. In vitro tests confirmed that a few of the cytomegalovirus-associated TCR beta chains recognize cytomegalovirus antigens. Most TCR sequences were seen in very few donors, while some public TCRs were found in many individuals.

What was sequenced was PBMCs. The sequence is built from TRBV5-8 and TRBJ1-2, with the D gene not confidently named. The sequence derives from a man between 18 and 35 years old in good health and CMV-seropositive. The CDR3 here reads CASSLVATDDEGYTF. The DNA reads as follows: TGTGCCAGCAGCTTGGTAGCGACGGATGATGAAGGCTACACCTTC.